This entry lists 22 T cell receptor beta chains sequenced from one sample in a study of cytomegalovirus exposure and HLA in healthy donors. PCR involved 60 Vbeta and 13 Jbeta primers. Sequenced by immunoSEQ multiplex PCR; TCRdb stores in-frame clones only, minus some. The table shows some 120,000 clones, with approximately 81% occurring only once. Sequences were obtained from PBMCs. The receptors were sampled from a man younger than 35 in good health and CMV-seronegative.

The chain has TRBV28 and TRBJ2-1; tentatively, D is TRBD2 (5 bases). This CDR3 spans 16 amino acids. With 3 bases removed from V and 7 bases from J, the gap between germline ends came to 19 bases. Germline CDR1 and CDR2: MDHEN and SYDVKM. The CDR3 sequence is CASSFRGSVLVNEQFF. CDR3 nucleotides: TGTGCCAGCAGTTTTAGAGGGTCCGTACTAGTAAATGAGCAGTTCTTC.

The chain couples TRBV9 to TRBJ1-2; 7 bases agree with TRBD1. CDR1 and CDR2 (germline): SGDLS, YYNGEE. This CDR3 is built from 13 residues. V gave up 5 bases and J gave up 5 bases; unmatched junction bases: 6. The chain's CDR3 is CASRLGTEYGYTF. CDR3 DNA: TGTGCCAGCAGGCTCGGGACAGAATATGGCTACACCTTC. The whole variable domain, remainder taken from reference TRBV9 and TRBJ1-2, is DSGVTQTPKHLITATGQRVTLRCSPRSGDLSVYWYQQSLDQGLQFLIQYYNGEERAKGNILERFSAQQFPDLHSELNLSSLELGDSALYFCASRLGTEYGYTFGSGTRLTVV.

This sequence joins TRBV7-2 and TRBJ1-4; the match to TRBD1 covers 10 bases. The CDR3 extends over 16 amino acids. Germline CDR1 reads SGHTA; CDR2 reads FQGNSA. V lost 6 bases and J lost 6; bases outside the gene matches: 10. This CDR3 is CASSLFHGTGDEKLFF. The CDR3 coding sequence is TGTGCCAGCAGTTTATTCCACGGGACAGGGGATGAAAAACTGTTTTTT.

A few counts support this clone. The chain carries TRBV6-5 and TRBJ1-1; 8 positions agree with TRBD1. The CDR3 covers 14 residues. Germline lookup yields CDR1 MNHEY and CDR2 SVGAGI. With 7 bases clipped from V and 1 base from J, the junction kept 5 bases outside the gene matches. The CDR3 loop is CASTRDRGNTEAFF. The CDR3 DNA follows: TGTGCCAGCACCCGAGACAGGGGGAACACTGAAGCTTTCTTT.

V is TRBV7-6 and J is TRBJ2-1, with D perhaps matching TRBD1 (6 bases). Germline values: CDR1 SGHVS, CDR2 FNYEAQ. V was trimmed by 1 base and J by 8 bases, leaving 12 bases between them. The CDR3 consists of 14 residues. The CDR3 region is CASSLGTGLDEQFF. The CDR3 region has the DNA TGTGCCAGCAGCTTAGGTACAGGGTTAGATGAGCAGTTCTTC.

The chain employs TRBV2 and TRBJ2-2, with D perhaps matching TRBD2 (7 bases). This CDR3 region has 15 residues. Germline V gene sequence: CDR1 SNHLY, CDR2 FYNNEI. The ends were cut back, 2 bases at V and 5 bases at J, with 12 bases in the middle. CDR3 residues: CASSETGRGTGELFF. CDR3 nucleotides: TGTGCCAGCAGTGAAACAGGGAGGGGGACCGGGGAGCTGTTTTTT.

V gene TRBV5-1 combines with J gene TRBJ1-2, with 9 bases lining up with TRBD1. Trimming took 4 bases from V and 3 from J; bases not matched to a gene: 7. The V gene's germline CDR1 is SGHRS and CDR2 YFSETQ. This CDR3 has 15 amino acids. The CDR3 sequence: CASSPGDREYYGYTF. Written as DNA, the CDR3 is TGCGCCAGCAGCCCCGGGGACAGGGAATACTATGGCTACACCTTC. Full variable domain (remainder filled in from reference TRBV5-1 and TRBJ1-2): KAGVTQTPRYLIKTRGQQVTLSCSPISGHRSVSWYQQTPGQGLQFLFEYFSETQRNKGNFPGRFSGRQFSNSRSEMNVSTLELGDSALYLCASSPGDREYYGYTFGSGTRLTVV.

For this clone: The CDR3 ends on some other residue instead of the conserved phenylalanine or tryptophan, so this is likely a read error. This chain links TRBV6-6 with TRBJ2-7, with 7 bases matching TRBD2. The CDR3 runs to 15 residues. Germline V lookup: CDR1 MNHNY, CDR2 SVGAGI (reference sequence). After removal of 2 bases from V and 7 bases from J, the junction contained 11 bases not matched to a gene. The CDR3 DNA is TGTGCCAGCAGTTACCCGGGGACGTGGGGGGGGGAGCAGTACCTC. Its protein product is CASSYPGTWGGEQYL.

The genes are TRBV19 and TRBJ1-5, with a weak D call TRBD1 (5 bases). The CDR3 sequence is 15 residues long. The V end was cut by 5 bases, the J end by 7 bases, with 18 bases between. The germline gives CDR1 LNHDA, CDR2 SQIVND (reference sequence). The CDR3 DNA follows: TGTGCCAGTAGTCCGACCGGGGGGGGTCAGCAGCCCCAGCATTTT. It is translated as CASSPTGGGQQPQHF.

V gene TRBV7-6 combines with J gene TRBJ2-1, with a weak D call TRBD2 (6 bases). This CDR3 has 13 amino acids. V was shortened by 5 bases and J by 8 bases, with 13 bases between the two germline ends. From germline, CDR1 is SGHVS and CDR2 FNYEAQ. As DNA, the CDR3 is TGTGCCAGCAGCCCCCTCGGGGGAGATGAGCAGTTCTTC. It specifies CASSPLGGDEQFF.

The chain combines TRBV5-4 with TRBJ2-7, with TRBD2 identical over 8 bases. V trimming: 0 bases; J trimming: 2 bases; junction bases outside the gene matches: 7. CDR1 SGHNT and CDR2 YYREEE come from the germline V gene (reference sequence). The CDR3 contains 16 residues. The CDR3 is CASSLAATSATYEQYF. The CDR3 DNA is TGTGCCAGCAGCTTGGCAGCGACTAGCGCGACCTACGAGCAGTACTTC.

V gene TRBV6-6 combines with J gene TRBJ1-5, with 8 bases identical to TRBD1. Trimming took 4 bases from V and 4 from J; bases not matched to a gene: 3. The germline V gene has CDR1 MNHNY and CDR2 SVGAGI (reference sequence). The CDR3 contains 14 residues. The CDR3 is CASSSRGQNQPQHF. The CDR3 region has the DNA TGTGCCAGCAGTTCCAGGGGGCAGAATCAGCCCCAGCATTTT.

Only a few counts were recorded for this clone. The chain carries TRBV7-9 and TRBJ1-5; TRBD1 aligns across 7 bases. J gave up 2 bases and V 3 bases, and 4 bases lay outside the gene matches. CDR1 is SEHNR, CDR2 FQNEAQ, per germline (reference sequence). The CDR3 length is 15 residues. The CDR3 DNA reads TGTGCCAGCAGCTTGGTAGGACAGGGCAATCAGCCCCAGCATTTT. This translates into CASSLVGQGNQPQHF.

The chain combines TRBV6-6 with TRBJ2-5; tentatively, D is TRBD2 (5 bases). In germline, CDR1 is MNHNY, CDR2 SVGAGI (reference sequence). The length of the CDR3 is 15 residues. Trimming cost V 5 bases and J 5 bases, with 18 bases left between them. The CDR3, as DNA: TGTGCCAGCAGTCTTACCGGGGTGGCCCGGGAGACCCAGTACTTC. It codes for CASSLTGVARETQYF.

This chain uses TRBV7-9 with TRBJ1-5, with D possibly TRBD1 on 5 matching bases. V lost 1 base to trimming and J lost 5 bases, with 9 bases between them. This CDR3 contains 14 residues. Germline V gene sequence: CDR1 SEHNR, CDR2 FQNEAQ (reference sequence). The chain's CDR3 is CASSLGQGYQPQHF. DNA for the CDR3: TGTGCCAGCAGCTTAGGCCAGGGATATCAGCCCCAGCATTTT.

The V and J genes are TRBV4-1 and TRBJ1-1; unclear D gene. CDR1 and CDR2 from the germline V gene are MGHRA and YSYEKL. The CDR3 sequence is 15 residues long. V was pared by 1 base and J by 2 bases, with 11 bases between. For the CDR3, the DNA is TGCGCCAGCAGCCAAGTCCTGACACTCAACACTGAAGCTTTCTTT. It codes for CASSQVLTLNTEAFF.

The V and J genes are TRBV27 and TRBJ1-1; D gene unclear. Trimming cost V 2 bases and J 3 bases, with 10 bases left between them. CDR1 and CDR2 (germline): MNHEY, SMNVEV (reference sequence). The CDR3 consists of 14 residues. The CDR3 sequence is CASSLEGRDTEAFF. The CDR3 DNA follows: TGTGCCAGCAGTTTAGAGGGCCGGGACACTGAAGCTTTCTTT.

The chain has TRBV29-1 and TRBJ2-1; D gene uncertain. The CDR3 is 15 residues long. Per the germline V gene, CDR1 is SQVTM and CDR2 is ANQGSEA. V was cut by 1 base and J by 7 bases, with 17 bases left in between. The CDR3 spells CSVEGQDPTRNEQFF. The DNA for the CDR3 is TGCAGCGTTGAAGGGCAGGATCCCACAAGGAATGAGCAGTTCTTC.

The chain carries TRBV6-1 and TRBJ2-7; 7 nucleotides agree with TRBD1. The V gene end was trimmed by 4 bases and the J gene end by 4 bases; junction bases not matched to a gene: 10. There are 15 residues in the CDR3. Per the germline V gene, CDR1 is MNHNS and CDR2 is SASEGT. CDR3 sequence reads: CASSVSGTAAYEQYV. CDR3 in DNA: TGTGCCAGCAGTGTCTCAGGGACAGCGGCTTACGAGCAGTACGTC.

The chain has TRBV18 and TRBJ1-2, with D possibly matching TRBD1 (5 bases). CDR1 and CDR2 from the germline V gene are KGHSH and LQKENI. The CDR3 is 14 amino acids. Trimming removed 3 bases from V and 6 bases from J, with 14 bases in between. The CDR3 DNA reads TGTGCCAGCTCACCCGGTGGGGGGAACGATGGCTACACCTTC. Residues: CASSPGGGNDGYTF.

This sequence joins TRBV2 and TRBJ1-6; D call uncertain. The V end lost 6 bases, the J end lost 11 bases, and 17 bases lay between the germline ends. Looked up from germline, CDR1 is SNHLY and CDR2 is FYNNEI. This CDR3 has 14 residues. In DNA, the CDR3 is TGTGCCAGCAGGGAGGGATCACGGACCACACCCCTCCACTTT. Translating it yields CASREGSRTTPLHF.

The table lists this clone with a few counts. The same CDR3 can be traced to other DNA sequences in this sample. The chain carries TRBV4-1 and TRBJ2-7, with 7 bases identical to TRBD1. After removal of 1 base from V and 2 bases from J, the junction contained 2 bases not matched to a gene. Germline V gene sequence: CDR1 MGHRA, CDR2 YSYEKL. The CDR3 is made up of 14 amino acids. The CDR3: CASSQGTGTYEQYF. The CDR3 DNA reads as TGCGCCAGCAGCCAAGGGACAGGAACCTACGAGCAGTACTTC.